Listed below are T cell receptor beta chains from one sample, sequenced in a study of shared clonotypes between healthy human individuals. Assay: immunoSEQ multiplex PCR; the TCRdb copy retains only in-frame clones and omits some. The data show about 2,500,000 clones, over 85% seen once. Sequencing was carried out using naive CD4+ T cells sorted from blood. These receptors were obtained from a man younger than 30 in good health. Both conserved end residues are part of each CDR3. D genes are given only for firm matches. For some rows the clone size is stated as once, few or many, or as a class when expanded; others skip it.

j_call: TRBJ1-4
d_call: NA
clone_size: NA
v_call: TRBV5-4
cdr3_nt: TGTGCCAGCAGCTTGGGGGGGGTCGGTGAAAAACTGTTTTTT
cdr3_aa: CASSLGGVGEKLFF

j_call: TRBJ1-2
d_call: NA
clone_size: NA
v_call: TRBV2
cdr3_nt: TGTGCCAGCAGGGAGGACGGTAATGGCTACACCTTC
cdr3_aa: CASREDGNGYTF

j_call: TRBJ2-3
d_call: NA
clone_size: NA
v_call: TRBV25-1
cdr3_nt: TGTGCCAGCAGTGAAACGACCCTCTCCCGAGATACGCAGTATTTT
cdr3_aa: CASSETTLSRDTQYF

j_call: TRBJ2-3
d_call: NA
clone_size: NA
v_call: TRBV2
cdr3_nt: TGTGCCAGCAGGCGTGGGGATAGGAGCACAGATACGCAGTATTTT
cdr3_aa: CASRRGDRSTDTQYF

j_call: TRBJ1-3
d_call: NA
clone_size: NA
v_call: TRBV6-5
cdr3_nt: TGTGCCAGCAGTTACCTACGAGGGGCCGGAAACACCATATATTTT
cdr3_aa: CASSYLRGAGNTIYF

j_call: TRBJ2-4
d_call: TRBD2
clone_size: NA
v_call: TRBV28
cdr3_nt: TGTGCCAGCAGCCAGAATACGGCTAGCGGGGGGCTGAGGGCCAAAAACATTCAGTACTTC
cdr3_aa: CASSQNTASGGLRAKNIQYF

j_call: TRBJ2-5
d_call: NA
clone_size: NA
v_call: TRBV7-9
cdr3_nt: TGTGCCAGCAGCTTGGGCCAGCCCACAGAGACCCAGTACTTC
cdr3_aa: CASSLGQPTETQYF

j_call: TRBJ2-1
d_call: TRBD2
clone_size: NA
v_call: TRBV7-7
cdr3_nt: TGTGCTAGCAGCTCGGGACTAGCGGAGACGGAGCAGTTCTTC
cdr3_aa: CASSSGLAETEQFF

j_call: TRBJ2-5
d_call: TRBD1
clone_size: once
v_call: TRBV5-4
cdr3_nt: TGTGCCAGCAGCTTGGCGCCCGGGACAGCCCAAGAGACCCAGTACTTC
cdr3_aa: CASSLAPGTAQETQYF

j_call: TRBJ1-5
d_call: TRBD1
clone_size: NA
v_call: TRBV10-3
cdr3_nt: TGTGCCATCAGGAACGGACAGGCTAGCAATCAGCCCCAGCATTTT
cdr3_aa: CAIRNGQASNQPQHF

j_call: TRBJ1-3
d_call: NA
clone_size: NA
v_call: TRBV28
cdr3_nt: TGTGCCAGCAGTTTCGGGGGGACTGGCGGAAACACCATATATTTT
cdr3_aa: CASSFGGTGGNTIYF

j_call: TRBJ1-2
d_call: NA
clone_size: NA
v_call: TRBV29-1
cdr3_nt: TGCAGCGTTGAAAGGGCAGGGCGCCCCTATGGCTACACCTTC
cdr3_aa: CSVERAGRPYGYTF

j_call: TRBJ2-3
d_call: NA
clone_size: NA
v_call: TRBV6-4
cdr3_nt: TGTGCCAGCAGTGAGTTTCTCGGCAGCACAGATACGCAGTATTTT
cdr3_aa: CASSEFLGSTDTQYF

j_call: TRBJ2-2
d_call: NA
clone_size: NA
v_call: TRBV28
cdr3_nt: TGTGCCAGCAGGCCTCAGGGGAATGGTGGGGAGCTGTTTTTT
cdr3_aa: CASRPQGNGGELFF

j_call: TRBJ1-3
d_call: NA
clone_size: NA
v_call: TRBV6-1
cdr3_nt: TGTGCCAGCAGCGTCCAGGAAAACACCATATATTTT
cdr3_aa: CASSVQENTIYF

j_call: TRBJ1-6
d_call: NA
clone_size: NA
v_call: TRBV28
cdr3_nt: TGTGCCAGCAGGGAGGGGGGGTATCAGGGTTCACCCCTCCACTTT
cdr3_aa: CASREGGYQGSPLHF

j_call: TRBJ2-5
d_call: NA
clone_size: NA
v_call: TRBV30
cdr3_nt: TGTGCCTGGAGTAGAGCGAGTCTAGCTGAGACCCAGTACTTC
cdr3_aa: CAWSRASLAETQYF

j_call: TRBJ2-1
d_call: NA
clone_size: once
v_call: TRBV18
cdr3_nt: TGTGCCAGCTCACCACCCCCTGGCGGGGATGAGCAGTTCTTC
cdr3_aa: CASSPPPGGDEQFF

j_call: TRBJ1-1
d_call: NA
clone_size: NA
v_call: TRBV29-1
cdr3_nt: TGCAGCGTTGAAGTTAGGCAGGCGAACACTGAAGCTTTCTTT
cdr3_aa: CSVEVRQANTEAFF

j_call: TRBJ1-4
d_call: NA
clone_size: NA
v_call: TRBV7-9
cdr3_nt: TGTGCCAGCAGCTTAGGGACACCCCAAGGGCTTACTGAAAAACTGTTTTTT
cdr3_aa: CASSLGTPQGLTEKLFF

j_call: TRBJ1-5
d_call: NA
clone_size: once
v_call: TRBV28
cdr3_nt: TGTGCCAGCAGTAACAGTATTAGCAATCAGCCCCAGCATTTT
cdr3_aa: CASSNSISNQPQHF

j_call: TRBJ1-1
d_call: TRBD1
clone_size: NA
v_call: TRBV7-2
cdr3_nt: TGTGCCAGCAGCTTAGGATCCGGGACAGGGTGGACTGAAGCTTTCTTT
cdr3_aa: CASSLGSGTGWTEAFF

j_call: TRBJ1-1
d_call: NA
clone_size: NA
v_call: TRBV5-6
cdr3_nt: TGTGCCAGCAGCTTGGTCATGAACACTGAAGCTTTCTTT
cdr3_aa: CASSLVMNTEAFF

j_call: TRBJ1-4
d_call: NA
clone_size: once
v_call: TRBV7-2
cdr3_nt: TGTGCCAGCAGCTTCCGGGAAGGAAGTGAAAAACTGTTTTTT
cdr3_aa: CASSFREGSEKLFF

j_call: TRBJ1-6
d_call: NA
clone_size: NA
v_call: TRBV19
cdr3_nt: TGTGCCAGTAGTAGCCTCGACAGATATTCATCTCCCCTCCACTTT
cdr3_aa: CASSSLDRYSSPLHF

j_call: TRBJ2-5
d_call: NA
clone_size: NA
v_call: TRBV4-1
cdr3_nt: TGCGCCAGCAGCCAAACCGGGACTGCCAAGGGGGAGACCCAGTACTTC
cdr3_aa: CASSQTGTAKGETQYF

j_call: TRBJ2-7
d_call: NA
clone_size: NA
v_call: TRBV28
cdr3_nt: TGTGCCAGCAGCCCCACCCAGAGGGGGGCCTACGAGCAGTACTTC
cdr3_aa: CASSPTQRGAYEQYF

j_call: TRBJ2-2
d_call: NA
clone_size: NA
v_call: TRBV9
cdr3_nt: TGTGCCAGCAGCGTAGAGGGACTGAACACCGGGGAGCTGTTTTTT
cdr3_aa: CASSVEGLNTGELFF

j_call: TRBJ2-2
d_call: TRBD2
clone_size: once
v_call: TRBV5-6
cdr3_nt: TGTGCCAGCAGCGTACTTGGACTAGCGCCCAACACCGGGGAGCTGTTTTTT
cdr3_aa: CASSVLGLAPNTGELFF

j_call: TRBJ2-7
d_call: NA
clone_size: NA
v_call: TRBV11-3
cdr3_nt: TGTGCACCGGGGTGCCGCCGTATATCCTACGAGCAGTACTTC
cdr3_aa: CAPGCRRISYEQYF

j_call: TRBJ1-2
d_call: TRBD1
clone_size: NA
v_call: TRBV5-1
cdr3_nt: TGCGCCAGCAGCCCCCTAGGGGGACAGGGAAACTATGGCTACACCTTC
cdr3_aa: CASSPLGGQGNYGYTF

j_call: TRBJ1-6
d_call: NA
clone_size: NA
v_call: TRBV11-3
cdr3_nt: TGTGCCAGCAGCTTAGGAGTCGGGTCACCCCTCCACTTT
cdr3_aa: CASSLGVGSPLHF

j_call: TRBJ2-1
d_call: TRBD1
clone_size: NA
v_call: TRBV6-5
cdr3_nt: TGTGCCAGCAGTTACCCCGACAGGGCGGTATACAATGAGCAGTTCTTC
cdr3_aa: CASSYPDRAVYNEQFF

j_call: TRBJ2-5
d_call: NA
clone_size: NA
v_call: TRBV5-6
cdr3_nt: TGTGCCAGCAGCTCGGGGTCCTTCCAAGAGACCCAGTACTTC
cdr3_aa: CASSSGSFQETQYF

j_call: TRBJ2-3
d_call: TRBD1
clone_size: NA
v_call: TRBV2
cdr3_nt: TGTGCCAGCAGGGGACAGGGGGCAACAGATACGCAGTATTTT
cdr3_aa: CASRGQGATDTQYF

j_call: TRBJ2-7
d_call: NA
clone_size: NA
v_call: TRBV2
cdr3_nt: TGTGCCAGCAATCGGGATGACGGCATCTACGAGCAGTACTTC
cdr3_aa: CASNRDDGIYEQYF

j_call: TRBJ1-2
d_call: NA
clone_size: NA
v_call: TRBV2
cdr3_nt: TGTGCCAGCAGTCCGTCCGGGCTCGACCCGAGGCCCAACTATGGCTACACCTTC
cdr3_aa: CASSPSGLDPRPNYGYTF

j_call: TRBJ2-2
d_call: NA
clone_size: NA
v_call: TRBV18
cdr3_nt: TGTGCCAGCTCACCAACGACGAACACCGGGGAGCTGTTTTTT
cdr3_aa: CASSPTTNTGELFF

j_call: TRBJ2-5
d_call: TRBD1
clone_size: once
v_call: TRBV18
cdr3_nt: TGTGCCAGCTCAACCGGGACAGGGGGTCGAGAGACCCAGTACTTC
cdr3_aa: CASSTGTGGRETQYF

j_call: TRBJ2-7
d_call: TRBD1
clone_size: NA
v_call: TRBV5-6
cdr3_nt: TGTGCCAGCAGCTTTCAGGGACAGGGCTACTACGAGCAGTACTTC
cdr3_aa: CASSFQGQGYYEQYF

j_call: TRBJ1-1
d_call: NA
clone_size: NA
v_call: TRBV30
cdr3_nt: TGTGCCTGGAGTAACTCTCCAGGAATCACTGAAGCTTTCTTT
cdr3_aa: CAWSNSPGITEAFF

j_call: TRBJ1-6
d_call: NA
clone_size: NA
v_call: TRBV10-1
cdr3_nt: TGCGCCAGCAGTGAAAATACAGGAAATTCACCCCTCCACTTT
cdr3_aa: CASSENTGNSPLHF

j_call: TRBJ1-2
d_call: TRBD1
clone_size: NA
v_call: TRBV7-6
cdr3_nt: TGTGCCAGCAGCTCCGGACAGGGGTTTGGCTACACCTTC
cdr3_aa: CASSSGQGFGYTF

j_call: TRBJ2-7
d_call: TRBD2
clone_size: NA
v_call: TRBV5-1
cdr3_nt: TGCGCCAGCAGCGCAGGGACTAGCGGTCTATACGAGCAGTACTTC
cdr3_aa: CASSAGTSGLYEQYF

j_call: TRBJ2-5
d_call: NA
clone_size: NA
v_call: TRBV11-2
cdr3_nt: TGTGCCAGCAGCCCCCTCGGGCGGGGTACGGAGACCCAGTACTTC
cdr3_aa: CASSPLGRGTETQYF

j_call: TRBJ2-5
d_call: TRBD1
clone_size: NA
v_call: TRBV6-5
cdr3_nt: TGTGCCAGCAGAAGACAGGGGGCCCTAGAGACCCAGTACTTC
cdr3_aa: CASRRQGALETQYF

j_call: TRBJ1-6
d_call: TRBD1
clone_size: NA
v_call: TRBV28
cdr3_nt: TGTGCCAGCAGTTTCCGGACAGGGGTCCGGGGGACCAATTCACCCCTCCACTTT
cdr3_aa: CASSFRTGVRGTNSPLHF

j_call: TRBJ1-3
d_call: NA
clone_size: NA
v_call: TRBV18
cdr3_nt: TGTGCCAGCTCACCAGCGGGGATGGCTGGAAACACCATATATTTT
cdr3_aa: CASSPAGMAGNTIYF

j_call: TRBJ2-5
d_call: TRBD2
clone_size: NA
v_call: TRBV5-5
cdr3_nt: TGTGCCAGCAGTCTTAGCGGGGGCCAAGAGACCCAGTACTTC
cdr3_aa: CASSLSGGQETQYF

j_call: TRBJ2-7
d_call: NA
clone_size: NA
v_call: TRBV9
cdr3_nt: TGTGCCAGCAGCGTAGGGGTCGAGCAGTACTTC
cdr3_aa: CASSVGVEQYF